Shown below are 5 T cell receptor beta chains from a single sample sequenced in a study of blood T cells in healthy people across ages. Together with a sample-barcoded 5' primer, a J-beta primer mix was included in a second PCR lasting about 7 to 11 cycles. TCRdb reprocessed the 5' RACE reads via MiXCR and lists one record per CDR3 protein. This table holds 650,000 to 1,000,000 distinct CDR3 sequences, around 34% found once. Specimen: blood. Receptors were obtained from a man younger than 35 in good health.

The table lists this clonotype with a few counts. At one of its ends the junction is not consistent with the germline gene, which may arise from a read error. This chain joins TRBV9 and TRBJ2-3; TRBD2 aligns across 9 bases. The germline CDR1 and CDR2 sequences are SGDLS and YYNGEE. The CDR3 is made up of 14 amino acids. CDR3 nucleotides: TGTGCCTGCAGCCTAGCGGGGCGCACAGATACGCAGTATTTT. Translated: CACSLAGRTDTQYF.

This clonotype occurred many times. This sequence joins TRBV15 and TRBJ2-3; D unresolved. The CDR3 spans 13 residues. Per germline, CDR1 LNHNV and CDR2 YYDKDF (reference sequence). V dropped 0 bases and J dropped 7 bases, with 8 bases sitting between them. This CDR3 is CATSRDRSNTQYF. CDR3 bases: TGTGCCACCAGCAGAGACAGGTCGAATACGCAGTATTTT. Full variable domain (remainder filled in from reference TRBV15 and TRBJ2-3): DAMVIQNPRYQVTQFGKPVTLSCSQTLNHNVMYWYQQKSSQAPKLLFHYYDKDFNNEADTPDNFQSRRPNTSFCFLDIRSPGLGDTAMYLCATSRDRSNTQYFGPGTRLTVL.

This chain links TRBV4-1 with TRBJ2-4; D ambiguous. The CDR3 extends over 11 amino acids. Per germline, CDR1 MGHRA and CDR2 YSYEKL. The germline V and J ends were trimmed by 4 bases and 9 bases, with 7 bases remaining between them. CDR3 protein: CASSLGRIQYF. The CDR3 region has the DNA TGCGCCAGCAGCCTAGGGCGCATTCAGTACTTC.

V gene TRBV5-6 combines with J gene TRBJ1-1; weak D call: TRBD1 (6 bases). CDR1 SGHDT and CDR2 YYEEEE come from the germline V gene. V lost 0 bases and J 2 bases, leaving 17 bases between the germline ends. The CDR3 covers 17 residues. This CDR3 is CASSLGIVGARNTEAFF. The CDR3 DNA is TGTGCCAGCAGCTTGGGTATCGTGGGGGCGCGAAACACTGAAGCTTTCTTT.

The chain employs TRBV7-2 and TRBJ2-3; D remains unclear. Germline loops: CDR1 SGHTA, CDR2 FQGNSA. The CDR3 is made up of 12 amino acids. Trimming pared 6 bases from V and 4 bases from J, leaving 8 bases between. The CDR3: CASRTPADTQYF. Written as DNA, the CDR3 is TGTGCCAGCAGGACCCCGGCAGATACGCAGTATTTT.